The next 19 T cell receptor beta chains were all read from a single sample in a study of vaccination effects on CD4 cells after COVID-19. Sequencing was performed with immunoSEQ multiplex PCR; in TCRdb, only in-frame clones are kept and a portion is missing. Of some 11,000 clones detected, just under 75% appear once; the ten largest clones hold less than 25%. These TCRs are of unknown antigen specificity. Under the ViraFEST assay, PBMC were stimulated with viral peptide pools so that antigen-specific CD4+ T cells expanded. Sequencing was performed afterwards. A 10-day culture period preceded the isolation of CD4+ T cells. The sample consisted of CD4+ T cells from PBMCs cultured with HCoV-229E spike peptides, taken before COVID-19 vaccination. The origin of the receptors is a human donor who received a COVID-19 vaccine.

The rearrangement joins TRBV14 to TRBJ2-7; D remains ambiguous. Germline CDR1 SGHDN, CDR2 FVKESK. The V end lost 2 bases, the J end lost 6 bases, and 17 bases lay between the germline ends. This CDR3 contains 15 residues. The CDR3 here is CASSQSPTYKAEQYF. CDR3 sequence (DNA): TGTGCCAGCAGCCAATCTCCGACCTATAAGGCCGAGCAGTACTTC.

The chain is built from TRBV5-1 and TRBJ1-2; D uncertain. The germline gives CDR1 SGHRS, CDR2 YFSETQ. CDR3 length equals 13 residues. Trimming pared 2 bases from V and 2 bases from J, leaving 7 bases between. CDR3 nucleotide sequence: TGCGCCAGCAGCTTACCGGAAAACTATGGCTACACCTTC. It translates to CASSLPENYGYTF.

The DNA of the CDR3 is TGTGCCAGCAGCCGGGGGTCAAACGTGGACTCTGGAAACACCATATATTTT. Translation: CASSRGSNVDSGNTIYF. This chain joins TRBV5-4 and TRBJ1-3; D might be TRBD1 (5 bases). The CDR3 runs to 17 residues. Per germline, CDR1 SGHNT and CDR2 YYREEE (reference sequence). The V end lost 4 bases, the J end lost 0 bases, and 17 bases lay between the germline ends.

The CDR3 coding sequence is TGCGCCAGCAGCCGATGGACGGAGACGGAGACCCAGTACTTC. Its protein is CASSRWTETETQYF. The chain employs TRBV5-1 and TRBJ2-5; no reliable D call. V lost 4 bases to trimming and J lost 5 bases, with 15 bases between them. CDR1 is SGHRS, CDR2 YFSETQ, per germline. The CDR3 spans 14 residues.

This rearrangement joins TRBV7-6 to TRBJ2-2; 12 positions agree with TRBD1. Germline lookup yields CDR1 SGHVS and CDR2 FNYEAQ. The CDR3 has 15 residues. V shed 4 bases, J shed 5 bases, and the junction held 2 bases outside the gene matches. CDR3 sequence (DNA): TGTGCCAGCAGCTCGGGACAGGGGGCAACCGGGGAGCTGTTTTTT. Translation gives CASSSGQGATGELFF.

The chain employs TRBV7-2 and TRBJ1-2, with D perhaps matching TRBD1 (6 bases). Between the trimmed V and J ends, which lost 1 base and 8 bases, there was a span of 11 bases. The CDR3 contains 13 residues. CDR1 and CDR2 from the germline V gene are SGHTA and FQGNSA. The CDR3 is CASSLEGGKGYTF. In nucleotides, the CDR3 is TGTGCCAGCAGCTTAGAGGGGGGAAAAGGCTACACCTTC.

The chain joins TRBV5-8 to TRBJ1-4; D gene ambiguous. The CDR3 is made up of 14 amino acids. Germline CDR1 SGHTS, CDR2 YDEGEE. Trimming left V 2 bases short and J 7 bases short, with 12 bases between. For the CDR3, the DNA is TGTGCCAGCAGCTTAGAGGCGACCCCTGAAAAACTGTTTTTT. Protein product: CASSLEATPEKLFF. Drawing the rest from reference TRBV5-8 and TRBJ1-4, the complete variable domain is EAGVTQSPTHLIKTRGQQATLRCSPISGHTSVYWYQQALGLGLQFLLWYDEGEERNRGNFPPRFSGRQFPNYSSELNVNALELEDSALYLCASSLEATPEKLFFGSGTQLSVL.

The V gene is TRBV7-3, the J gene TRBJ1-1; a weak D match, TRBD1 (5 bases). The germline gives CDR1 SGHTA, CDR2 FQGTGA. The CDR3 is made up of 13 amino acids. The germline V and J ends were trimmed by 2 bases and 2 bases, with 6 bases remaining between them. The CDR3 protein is CASSLGANTEAFF. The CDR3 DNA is TGTGCCAGCAGCTTAGGGGCTAACACTGAAGCTTTCTTT.

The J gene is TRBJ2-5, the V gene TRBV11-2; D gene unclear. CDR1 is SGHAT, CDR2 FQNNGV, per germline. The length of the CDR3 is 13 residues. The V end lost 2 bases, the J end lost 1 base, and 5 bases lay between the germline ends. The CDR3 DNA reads TGTGCCAGCAGCTTATCCCCCCAAGAGACCCAGTACTTC. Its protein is CASSLSPQETQYF.

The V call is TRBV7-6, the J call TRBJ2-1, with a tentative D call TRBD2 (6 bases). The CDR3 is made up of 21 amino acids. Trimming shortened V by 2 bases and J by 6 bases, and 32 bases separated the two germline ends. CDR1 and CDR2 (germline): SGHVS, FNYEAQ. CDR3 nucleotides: TGTGCCAGCAGCTTAATTCCGGCAGGGTTAACTGGGGGAGGTTCGGGCAATGAGCAGTTCTTC. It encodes CASSLIPAGLTGGGSGNEQFF. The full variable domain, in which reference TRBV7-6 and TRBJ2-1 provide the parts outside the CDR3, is GAGVSQSPRYKVTKRGQDVALRCDPISGHVSLYWYRQALGQGPEFLTYFNYEAQQDKSGLPNDRFSAERPEGSISTLTIQRTEQRDSAMYRCASSLIPAGLTGGGSGNEQFFGPGTRLTVL.

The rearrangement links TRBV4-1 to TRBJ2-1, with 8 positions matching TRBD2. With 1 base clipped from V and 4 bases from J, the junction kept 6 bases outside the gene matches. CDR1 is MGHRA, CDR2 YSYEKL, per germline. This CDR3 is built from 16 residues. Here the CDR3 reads CASSQVGRGAYNEQFF. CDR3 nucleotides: TGCGCCAGCAGCCAAGTCGGGAGGGGGGCTTACAATGAGCAGTTCTTC.

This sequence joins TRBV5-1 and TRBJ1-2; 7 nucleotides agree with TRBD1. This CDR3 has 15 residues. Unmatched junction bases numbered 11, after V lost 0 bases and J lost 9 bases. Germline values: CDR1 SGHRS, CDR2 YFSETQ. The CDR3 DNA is TGCGCCAGCAGCTTGGGGGACAGCGGAACTAGCAGCTACACCTTC. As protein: CASSLGDSGTSSYTF.

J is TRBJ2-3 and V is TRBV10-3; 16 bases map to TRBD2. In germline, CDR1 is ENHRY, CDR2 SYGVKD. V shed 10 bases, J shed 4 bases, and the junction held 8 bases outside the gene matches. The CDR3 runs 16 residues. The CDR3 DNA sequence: TGTGCCACTCAACTGGGGACTAGCGGGAGGGCAGATACGCAGTATTTT. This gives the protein CATQLGTSGRADTQYF.

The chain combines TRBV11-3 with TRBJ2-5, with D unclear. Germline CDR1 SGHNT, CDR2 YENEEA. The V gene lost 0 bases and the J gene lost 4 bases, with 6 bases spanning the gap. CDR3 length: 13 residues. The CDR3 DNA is TGTGCCAGCAGCTTAGAGTTAGCAGAGACCCAGTACTTC. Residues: CASSLELAETQYF.

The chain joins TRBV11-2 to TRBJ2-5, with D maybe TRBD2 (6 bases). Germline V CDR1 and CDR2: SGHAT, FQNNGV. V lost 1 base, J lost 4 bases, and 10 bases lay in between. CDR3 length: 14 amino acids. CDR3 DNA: TGTGCCAGCAGCTTAGGGGGAGGTGGAGAGACCCAGTACTTC. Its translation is CASSLGGGGETQYF.

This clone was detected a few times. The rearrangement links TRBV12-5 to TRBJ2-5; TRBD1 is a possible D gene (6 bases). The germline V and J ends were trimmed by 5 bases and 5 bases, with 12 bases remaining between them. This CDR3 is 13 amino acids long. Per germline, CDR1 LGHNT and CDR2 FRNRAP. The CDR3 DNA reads TGTGCTAGTGGTCAGGACAGAGGCGAGACCCAGTACTTC. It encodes CASGQDRGETQYF.

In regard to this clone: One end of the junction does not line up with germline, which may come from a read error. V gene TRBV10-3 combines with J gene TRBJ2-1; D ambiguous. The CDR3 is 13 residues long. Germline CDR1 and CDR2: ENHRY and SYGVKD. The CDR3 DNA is TGTGCCATCAGTGAGCCTAAAACTCCCCTCATCCTCTTC. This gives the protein CAISEPKTPLILF.

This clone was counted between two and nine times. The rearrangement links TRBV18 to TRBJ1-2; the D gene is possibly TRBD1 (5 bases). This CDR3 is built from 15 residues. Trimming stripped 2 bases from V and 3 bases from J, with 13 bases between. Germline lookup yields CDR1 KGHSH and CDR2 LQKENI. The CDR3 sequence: CASSPAWDGDYGYTF. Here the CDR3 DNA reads TGTGCCAGCTCACCAGCCTGGGACGGCGACTATGGCTACACCTTC. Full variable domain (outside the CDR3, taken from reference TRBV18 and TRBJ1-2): NAGVMQNPRHLVRRRGQEARLRCSPMKGHSHVYWYRQLPEEGLKFMVYLQKENIIDESGMPKERFSAEFPKEGPSILRIQQVVRGDSAAYFCASSPAWDGDYGYTFGSGTRLTVV.

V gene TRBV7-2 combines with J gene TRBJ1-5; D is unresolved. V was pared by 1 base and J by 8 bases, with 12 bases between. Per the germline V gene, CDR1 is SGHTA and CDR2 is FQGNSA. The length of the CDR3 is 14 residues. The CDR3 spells CASSLESGRKPQHF. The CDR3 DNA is TGTGCCAGCAGCTTAGAATCAGGAAGGAAGCCCCAGCATTTT.